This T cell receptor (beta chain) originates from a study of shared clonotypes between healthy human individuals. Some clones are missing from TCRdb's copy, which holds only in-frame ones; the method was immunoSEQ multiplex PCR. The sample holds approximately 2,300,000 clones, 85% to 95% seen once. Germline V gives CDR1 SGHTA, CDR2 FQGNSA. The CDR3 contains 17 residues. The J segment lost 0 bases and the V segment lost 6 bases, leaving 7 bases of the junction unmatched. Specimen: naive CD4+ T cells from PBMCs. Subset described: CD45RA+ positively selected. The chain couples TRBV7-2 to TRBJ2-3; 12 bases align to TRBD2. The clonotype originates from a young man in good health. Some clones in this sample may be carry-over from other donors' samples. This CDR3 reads CASSWTSGNPSTDTQYF. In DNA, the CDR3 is TGTGCCAGCAGTTGGACTAGCGGGAACCCTAGCACAGATACGCAGTATTTT.